The present T cell receptor (beta chain) was sequenced within a study of T cell changes during pregnancy in multiple sclerosis. The method was immunoSEQ multiplex PCR; TCRdb's version includes in-frame clones alone and lacks a portion of them. The sample includes 95,000 to 110,000 clones, under 95% of them seen just once. J gave up 10 bases and V 1 base, and 10 bases lay outside the gene matches. Germline-derived CDR1 and CDR2 are SGHTA and FQGNSA. CDR3 size: 16 residues. The gene calls are TRBV7-2 and TRBJ1-6; 7 bases map to TRBD1. The sequence was collected from a female donor in good health, enrolled as a control in a pregnancy study. Source: peripheral blood, taken in the third trimester of pregnancy. The CDR3 sequence: CASSLGDRDIYSPLHF. CDR3 coding DNA: TGTGCCAGCAGCTTAGGAGACAGGGACATCTACTCACCCCTCCACTTT.